The subject of this entry is one T cell receptor beta chain. What it recognizes is unknown. These data belong to a study of T-cell memory formation after mild COVID-19. The wider study: There were largely donor-specific TCR clusters. General observations from the study: Detection of some responders pre-infection suggested pre-existing cross-reactive memory T cells participated. Unconfirmed was the SARS-CoV-2 specificity of second-wave clones that peaked on day 37.

After removal of 3 bases from V and 2 bases from J, the junction contained 11 bases not matched to a gene. CDR3 length: 18 residues. After 5'RACE with constant-segment primers, TCR alpha and TCR beta cDNA libraries carrying sample barcodes and UMIs were obtained. Using its own MiXCR run on the 5' RACE reads, TCRdb lists one record per CDR3 protein. In the table there are approximately 260,000 distinct CDR3 sequences, less than 20% of which are singletons. This receptor was taken from a man between 18 and 35 years old who had mild COVID-19 (a few samples of this study predate the infection). Cell type and time point are not known. This chain uses TRBV12-3 or TRBV12-4 with TRBJ1-1; 11 bases are a match to TRBD1. Source material: PBMCs or a T cell subset sorted from them (not recorded which). CDR3 in amino acids: CASSFGDRGSFGNTEAFF. DNA of the CDR3: TGTGCCAGCAGTTTTGGGGACAGGGGGTCGTTTGGTAACACTGAAGCTTTCTTT.